This T cell receptor (beta chain) was retrieved from a study of control samples from healthy donors and cancer patients (TCRdb year 2020). The CDR3 contains 18 residues, cysteine and phenylalanine counted. Of the read, only the CDR3 DNA is kept; its 54 bases are in frame from base 1. V is reduced by 0 bases and J by 0 bases, leaving a spacing of 17 bases between them. The germline V gene gives CDR1 as LGHNA and CDR2 as YNFKEQ. A note on this clone: This receptor's antigen is unknown. No much larger clonotype is one base removed from it; base qualities were not supplied.

Library creation used the immunoSEQ multiplex PCR assay. Held by TCRdb, this immuneACCESS table contains in-frame sequences only and omits some clones. Under half of the omission traces to an unresolved V gene where checked; the cause of the rest is unknown. The sample table holds some 64,000 clones, of which more than 70% were seen once. Of the sample, 2% to 2.5% falls within the top ten clones. Sequenced sample: PBMCs. This receptor was taken from a woman between 50 and 59 years old with head and neck cancer. The receptor chain draws on TRBV4-2 and TRBJ1-1; possibly the D gene is TRBD1, per 5 matching bases. In nucleotide form, the sequence is TGTGCCAGCAGCCAAGATAAAAGGCTGGGACCCATGAACACTGAAGCTTTCTTT. This encodes CASSQDKRLGPMNTEAFF.